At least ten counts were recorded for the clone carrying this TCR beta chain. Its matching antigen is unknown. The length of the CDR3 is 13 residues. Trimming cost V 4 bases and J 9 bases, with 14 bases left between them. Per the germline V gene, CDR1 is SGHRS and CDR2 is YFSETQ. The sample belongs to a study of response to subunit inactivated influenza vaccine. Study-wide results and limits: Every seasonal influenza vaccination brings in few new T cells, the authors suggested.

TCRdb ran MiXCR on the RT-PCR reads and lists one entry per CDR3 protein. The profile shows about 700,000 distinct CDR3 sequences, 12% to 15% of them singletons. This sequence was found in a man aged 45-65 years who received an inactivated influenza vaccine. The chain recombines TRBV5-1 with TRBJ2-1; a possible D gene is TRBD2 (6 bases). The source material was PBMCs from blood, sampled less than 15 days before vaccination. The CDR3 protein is CASSVILGGEQFF. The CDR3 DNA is TGCGCCAGCAGCGTTATCTTGGGGGGTGAGCAGTTCTTC.